Listed here is a single TCR beta chain. Its antigen is undetermined. Assay used: immunoSEQ multiplex PCR; TCRdb lists only in-frame clones, some missing. The sample carries more than 9,000 clones, approximately 67% recorded once. CDR3 length: 14 amino acids. Germline V gene lookup returns CDR1 SGHRS and CDR2 YFSETQ. Between the trimmed V and J ends, which lost 5 bases and 8 bases, there was a span of 19 bases. The data derive from a study of CD4+ T cells in melanoma. Study-wide results and caveats: Neoantigen-specific CD4+ T cells in melanoma reportedly had diverse differentiation states. A reported correlation linked neoantigen-specific CD4+ T cells to CD8+, macrophage and B cell function.

The sample consisted of cells from a culture (not recorded whether cultured in vitro). This clonotype was sampled from a human donor with melanoma. The chain uses TRBV5-1 and TRBJ1-2; TRBD1 might be the D (5 bases). The CDR3 reads CASRYGTDQRGYTF. The CDR3 region has the DNA TGCGCCAGCAGATACGGGACGGATCAGAGAGGCTACACCTTC.